This T cell receptor beta chain was profiled in a study of blood T cells in healthy people across ages. Combining a sample-barcoded 5' primer with a J-beta primer mix, a second PCR ran for 7 to 11 cycles. Every single cDNA molecule received a tag from a template-switch adaptor with 12 random nucleotides. From the 5' RACE reads, TCRdb called clonotypes with MiXCR, one entry per CDR3 protein. The sample lists about 830,000 distinct CDR3 sequences; 55% to 65% were seen once. V shed 5 bases and J 6 bases; nucleotides not matched to a gene: 10. The CDR3 is 15 amino acids. Looked up from germline, CDR1 is MNHEY and CDR2 is SVGEGT.

Sequencing was done on a sample of blood. The chain carries TRBV6-2 or TRBV6-3 and TRBJ2-3; TRBD1 agrees at 8 bases. This TCR derives from a man aged 25-40 years in good health. Here the CDR3 DNA reads TGTGCCAGCAGTACGCGGGACAGGAAGAGGGATACGCAGTATTTT. Translating gives CASSTRDRKRDTQYF.